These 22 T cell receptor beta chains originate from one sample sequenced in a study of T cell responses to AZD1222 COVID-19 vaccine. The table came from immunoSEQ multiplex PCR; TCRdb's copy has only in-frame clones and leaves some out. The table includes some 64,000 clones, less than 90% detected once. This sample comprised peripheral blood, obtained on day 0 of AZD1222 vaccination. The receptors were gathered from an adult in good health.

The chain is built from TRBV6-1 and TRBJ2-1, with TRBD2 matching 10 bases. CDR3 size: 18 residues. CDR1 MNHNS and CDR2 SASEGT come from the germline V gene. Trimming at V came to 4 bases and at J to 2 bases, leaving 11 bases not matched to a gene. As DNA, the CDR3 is TGTGCCAGCAGTGTAACCCTTAGCGGGGGGCCTACCTACAATGAGCAGTTCTTC. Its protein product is CASSVTLSGGPTYNEQFF.

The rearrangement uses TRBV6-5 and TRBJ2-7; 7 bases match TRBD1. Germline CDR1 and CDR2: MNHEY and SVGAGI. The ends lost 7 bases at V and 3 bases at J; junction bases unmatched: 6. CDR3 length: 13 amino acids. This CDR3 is CASKRGQNYEQYF. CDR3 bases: TGTGCCAGCAAGAGGGGACAGAACTACGAGCAGTACTTC.

CDR3 coding DNA: TGTGCCAGCAGCTCCCGACAGCACTCCTACGAGCAGTACTTC. It encodes CASSSRQHSYEQYF. The chain combines TRBV5-8 with TRBJ2-7; D may be TRBD1 (5 bases). There are 14 residues in the CDR3. V gave up 3 bases and J gave up 0 bases, with 10 bases separating them. Germline lookup yields CDR1 SGHTS and CDR2 YDEGEE.

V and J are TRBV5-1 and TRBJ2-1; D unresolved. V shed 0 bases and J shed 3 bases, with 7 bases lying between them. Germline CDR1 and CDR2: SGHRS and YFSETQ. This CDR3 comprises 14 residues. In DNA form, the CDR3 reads TGCGCCAGCAGCTTGGATGGGAACTACAATGAGCAGTTCTTC. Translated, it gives CASSLDGNYNEQFF.

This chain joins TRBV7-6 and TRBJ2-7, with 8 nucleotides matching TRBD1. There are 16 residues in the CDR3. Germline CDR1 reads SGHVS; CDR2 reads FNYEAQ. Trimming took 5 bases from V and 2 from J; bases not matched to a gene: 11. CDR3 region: CASSGRGTGRAYEQYF. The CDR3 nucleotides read TGTGCCAGCAGCGGTAGGGGGACAGGACGTGCCTACGAGCAGTACTTC. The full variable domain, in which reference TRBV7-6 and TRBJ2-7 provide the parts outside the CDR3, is GAGVSQSPRYKVTKRGQDVALRCDPISGHVSLYWYRQALGQGPEFLTYFNYEAQQDKSGLPNDRFSAERPEGSISTLTIQRTEQRDSAMYRCASSGRGTGRAYEQYFGPGTRLTVT.

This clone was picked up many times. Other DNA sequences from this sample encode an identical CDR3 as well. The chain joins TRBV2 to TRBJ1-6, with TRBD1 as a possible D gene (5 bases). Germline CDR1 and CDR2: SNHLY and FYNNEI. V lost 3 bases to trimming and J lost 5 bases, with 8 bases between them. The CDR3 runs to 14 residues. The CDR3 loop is CASSEAGDNSPLHF. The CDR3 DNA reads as TGTGCCAGCAGTGAGGCGGGGGATAATTCACCCCTCCACTTT.

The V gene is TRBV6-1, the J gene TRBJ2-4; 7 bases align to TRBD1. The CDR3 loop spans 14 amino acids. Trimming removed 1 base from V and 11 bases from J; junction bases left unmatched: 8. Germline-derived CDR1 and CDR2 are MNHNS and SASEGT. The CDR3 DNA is TGTGCCAGCAGTGAAGGAGGTCAGGGGGAAGTTCAGTACTTC. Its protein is CASSEGGQGEVQYF.

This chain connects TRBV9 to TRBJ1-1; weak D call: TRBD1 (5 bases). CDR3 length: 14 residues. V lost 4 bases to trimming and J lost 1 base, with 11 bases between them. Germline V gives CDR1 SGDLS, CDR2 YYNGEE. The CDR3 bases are TGTGCCAGCAGCCCCAGAGACAGGAACACTGAAGCTTTCTTT. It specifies CASSPRDRNTEAFF.

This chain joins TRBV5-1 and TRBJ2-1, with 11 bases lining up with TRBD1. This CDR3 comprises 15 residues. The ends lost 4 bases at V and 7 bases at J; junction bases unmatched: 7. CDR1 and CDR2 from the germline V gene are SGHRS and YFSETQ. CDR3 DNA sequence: TGCGCCAGCAGCCCGGGGACAGGGGGTGGGAATGAGCAGTTCTTC. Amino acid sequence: CASSPGTGGGNEQFF.

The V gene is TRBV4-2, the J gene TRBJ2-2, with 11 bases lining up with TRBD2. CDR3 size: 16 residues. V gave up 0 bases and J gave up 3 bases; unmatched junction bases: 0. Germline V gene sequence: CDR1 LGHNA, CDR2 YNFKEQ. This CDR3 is CASSQELAGDTGELFF. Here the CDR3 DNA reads TGTGCCAGCAGCCAAGAACTAGCGGGGGACACCGGGGAGCTGTTTTTT.

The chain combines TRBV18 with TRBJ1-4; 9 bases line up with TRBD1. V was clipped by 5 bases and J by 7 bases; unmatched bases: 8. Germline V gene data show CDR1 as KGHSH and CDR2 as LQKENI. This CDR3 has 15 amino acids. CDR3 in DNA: TGTGCCAGCTCAACCTCGGACAGGGGAAGTGAAAAACTGTTTTTT. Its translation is CASSTSDRGSEKLFF.

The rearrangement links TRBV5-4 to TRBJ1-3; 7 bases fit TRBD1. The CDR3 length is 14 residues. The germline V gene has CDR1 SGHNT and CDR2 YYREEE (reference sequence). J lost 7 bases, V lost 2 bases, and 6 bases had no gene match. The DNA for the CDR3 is TGTGCCAGCAGCTTACAAACAGGGGCGAACACCATATATTTT. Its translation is CASSLQTGANTIYF.

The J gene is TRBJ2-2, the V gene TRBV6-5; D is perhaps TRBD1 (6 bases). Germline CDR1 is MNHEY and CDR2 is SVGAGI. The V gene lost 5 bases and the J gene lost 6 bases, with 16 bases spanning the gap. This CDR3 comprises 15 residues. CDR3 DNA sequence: TGTGCCAGCAGTCCGCTGTCAGGGGCCCCCGGGGAGCTGTTTTTT. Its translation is CASSPLSGAPGELFF.

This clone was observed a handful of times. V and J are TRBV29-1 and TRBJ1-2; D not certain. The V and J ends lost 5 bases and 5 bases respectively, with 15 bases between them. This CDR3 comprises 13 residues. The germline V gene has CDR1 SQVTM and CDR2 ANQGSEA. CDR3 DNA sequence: TGCAGCGTTCCCACCCCCCTGGGGTATGGCTACACCTTC. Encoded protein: CSVPTPLGYGYTF.

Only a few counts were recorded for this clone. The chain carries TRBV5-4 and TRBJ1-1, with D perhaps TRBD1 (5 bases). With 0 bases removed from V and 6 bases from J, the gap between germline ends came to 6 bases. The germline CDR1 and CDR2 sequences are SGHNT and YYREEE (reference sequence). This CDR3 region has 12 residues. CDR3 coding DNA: TGTGCCAGCAGCTTGGGGGGACCTGAAGCTTTCTTT. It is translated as CASSLGGPEAFF. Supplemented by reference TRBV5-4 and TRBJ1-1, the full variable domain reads ETGVTQSPTHLIKTRGQQVTLRCSSQSGHNTVSWYQQALGQGPQFIFQYYREEENGRGNFPPRFSGLQFPNYSSELNVNALELDDSALYLCASSLGGPEAFFGQGTRLTVV.

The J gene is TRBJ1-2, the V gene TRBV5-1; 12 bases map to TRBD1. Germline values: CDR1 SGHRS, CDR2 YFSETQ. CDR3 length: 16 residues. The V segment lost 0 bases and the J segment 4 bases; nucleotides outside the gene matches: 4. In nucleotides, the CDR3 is TGCGCCAGCAGCTTGGACACGGGACAGGGGGCCTATGGCTACACCTTC. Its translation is CASSLDTGQGAYGYTF.

CDR3 DNA: TGTGCCAGCAGCCTAGAGGACAGGGTCGGCGAGCAGTACTTC. This encodes CASSLEDRVGEQYF. The chain employs TRBV2 and TRBJ2-7; TRBD1 matches at 8 bases. The junction had 10 bases not matched to a gene; V was cut back by 6 bases and J by 6 bases. Germline CDR1 is SNHLY and CDR2 is FYNNEI. This CDR3 comprises 14 residues.

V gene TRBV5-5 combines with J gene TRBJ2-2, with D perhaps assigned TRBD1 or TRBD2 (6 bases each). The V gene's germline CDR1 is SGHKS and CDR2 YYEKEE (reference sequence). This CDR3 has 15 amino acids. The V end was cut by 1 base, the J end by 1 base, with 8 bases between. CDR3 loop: CASSLRGLNTGELFF. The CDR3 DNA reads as TGTGCCAGCAGCTTGCGGGGGCTGAACACCGGGGAGCTGTTTTTT. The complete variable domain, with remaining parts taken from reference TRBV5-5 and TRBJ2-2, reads DAGVTQSPTHLIKTRGQQVTLRCSPISGHKSVSWYQQVLGQGPQFIFQYYEKEERGRGNFPDRFSARQFPNYSSELNVNALLLGDSALYLCASSLRGLNTGELFFGEGSRLTVL.

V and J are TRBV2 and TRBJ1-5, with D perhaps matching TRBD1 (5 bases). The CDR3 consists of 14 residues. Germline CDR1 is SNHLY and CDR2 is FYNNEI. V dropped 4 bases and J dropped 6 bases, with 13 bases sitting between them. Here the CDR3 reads CASSGGGVGQPQHF. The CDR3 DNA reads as TGTGCCAGCAGTGGGGGGGGAGTCGGTCAGCCCCAGCATTTT. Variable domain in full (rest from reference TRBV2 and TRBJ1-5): EPEVTQTPSHQVTQMGQEVILRCVPISNHLYFYWYRQILGQKVEFLVSFYNNEISEKSEIFDDQFSVERPDGSNFTLKIRSTKLEDSAMYFCASSGGGVGQPQHFGDGTRLSIL.

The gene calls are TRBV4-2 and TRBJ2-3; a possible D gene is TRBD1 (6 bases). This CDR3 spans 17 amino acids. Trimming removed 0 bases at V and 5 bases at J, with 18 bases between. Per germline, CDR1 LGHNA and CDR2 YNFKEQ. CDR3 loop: CASSQDQGTGNRDTQYF. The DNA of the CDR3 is TGTGCCAGCAGCCAAGATCAGGGGACGGGGAACAGAGATACGCAGTATTTT.

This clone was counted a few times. The CDR3 DNA reads TGTGCCAGCAGCTTAGGACGGACGGCTGTAGTGGATACGCAGTATTTT. Its protein is CASSLGRTAVVDTQYF. The chain has TRBV11-3 and TRBJ2-3; D not certain. V gave up 1 base and J gave up 6 bases, with 17 bases separating them. CDR3 length: 16 amino acids. Germline CDR1 and CDR2: SGHNT and YENEEA.

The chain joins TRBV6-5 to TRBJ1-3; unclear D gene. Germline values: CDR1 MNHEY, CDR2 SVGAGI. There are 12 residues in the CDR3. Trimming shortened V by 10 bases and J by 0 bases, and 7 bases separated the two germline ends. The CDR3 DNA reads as TGTGCCACAGAGAGCTCTGGAAACACCATATATTTT. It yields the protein CATESSGNTIYF.